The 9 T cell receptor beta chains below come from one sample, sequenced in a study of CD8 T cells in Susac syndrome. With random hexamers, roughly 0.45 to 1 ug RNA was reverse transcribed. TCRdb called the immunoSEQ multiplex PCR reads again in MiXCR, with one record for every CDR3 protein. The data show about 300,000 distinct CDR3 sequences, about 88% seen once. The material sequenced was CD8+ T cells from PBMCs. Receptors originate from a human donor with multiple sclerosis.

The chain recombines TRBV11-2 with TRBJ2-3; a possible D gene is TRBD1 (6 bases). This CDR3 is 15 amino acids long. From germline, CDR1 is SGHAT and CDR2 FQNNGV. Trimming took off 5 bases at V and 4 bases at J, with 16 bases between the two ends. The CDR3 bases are TGTGCCAGCAGCCCAGCCCCGACAGGCCCAGATACGCAGTATTTT. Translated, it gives CASSPAPTGPDTQYF. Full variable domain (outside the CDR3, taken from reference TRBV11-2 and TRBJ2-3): EAGVAQSPRYKIIEKRQSVAFWCNPISGHATLYWYQQILGQGPKLLIQFQNNGVVDDSQLPKDRFSAERLKGVDSTLKIQPAKLEDSAVYLCASSPAPTGPDTQYFGPGTRLTVL.

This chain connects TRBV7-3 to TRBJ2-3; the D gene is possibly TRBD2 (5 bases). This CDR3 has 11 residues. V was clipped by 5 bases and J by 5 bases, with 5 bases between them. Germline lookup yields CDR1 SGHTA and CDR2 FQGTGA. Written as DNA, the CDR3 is TGTGCCAGCAGCGCGGGAGATACGCAGTATTTT. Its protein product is CASSAGDTQYF.

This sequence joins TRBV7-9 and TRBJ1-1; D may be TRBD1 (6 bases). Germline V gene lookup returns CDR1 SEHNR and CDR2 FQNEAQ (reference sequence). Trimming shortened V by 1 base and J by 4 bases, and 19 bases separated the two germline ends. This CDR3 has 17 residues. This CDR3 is CASSLGAPGRGGTEAFF. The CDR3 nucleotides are TGTGCCAGCAGCTTAGGGGCGCCAGGGAGAGGGGGCACTGAAGCTTTCTTT.

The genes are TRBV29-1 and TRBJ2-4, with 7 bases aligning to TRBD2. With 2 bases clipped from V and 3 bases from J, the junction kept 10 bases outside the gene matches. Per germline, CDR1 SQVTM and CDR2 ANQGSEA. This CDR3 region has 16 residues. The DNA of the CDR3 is TGCAGCGTTGAACTGGGAGGGCCCCGGGGCAAAAACATTCAGTACTTC. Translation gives CSVELGGPRGKNIQYF. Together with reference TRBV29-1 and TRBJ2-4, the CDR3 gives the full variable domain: SAVISQKPSRDICQRGTSLTIQCQVDSQVTMMFWYRQQPGQSLTLIATANQGSEATYESGFVIDKFPISRPNLTFSTLTVSNMSPEDSSIYLCSVELGGPRGKNIQYFGAGTRLSVL.

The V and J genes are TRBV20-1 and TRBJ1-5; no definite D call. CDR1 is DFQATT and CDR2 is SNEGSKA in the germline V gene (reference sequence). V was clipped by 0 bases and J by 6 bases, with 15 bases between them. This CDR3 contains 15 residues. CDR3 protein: CSARDWRVYGQPQHF. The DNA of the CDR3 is TGCAGTGCTAGAGATTGGAGGGTGTATGGTCAGCCCCAGCATTTT.

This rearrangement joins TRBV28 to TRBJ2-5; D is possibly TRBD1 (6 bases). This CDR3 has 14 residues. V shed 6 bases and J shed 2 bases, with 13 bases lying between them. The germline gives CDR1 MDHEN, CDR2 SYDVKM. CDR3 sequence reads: CASSLNRAQETQYF. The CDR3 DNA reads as TGTGCCAGCAGCCTTAACAGGGCTCAAGAGACCCAGTACTTC.

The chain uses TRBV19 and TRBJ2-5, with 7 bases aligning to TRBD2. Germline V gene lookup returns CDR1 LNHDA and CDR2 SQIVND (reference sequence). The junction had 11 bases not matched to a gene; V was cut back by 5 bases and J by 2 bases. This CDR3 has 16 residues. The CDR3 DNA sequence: TGTGCCAGTAGTCAAAGCGGGGAGGGCTGGCAAGAGACCCAGTACTTC. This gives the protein CASSQSGEGWQETQYF.

The CDR3 reads CASSPGQNNEKLFF. In DNA, the CDR3 is TGTGCCAGCAGTCCGGGACAGAATAATGAAAAACTGTTTTTT. This chain connects TRBV28 to TRBJ1-4, with TRBD1 matching 7 bases. This CDR3 spans 14 amino acids. Germline V gives CDR1 MDHEN, CDR2 SYDVKM. After removal of 5 bases from V and 4 bases from J, the junction contained 4 bases not matched to a gene. The full variable domain, its missing parts supplied by reference TRBV28 and TRBJ1-4, is DVKVTQSSRYLVKRTGEKVFLECVQDMDHENMFWYRQDPGLGLRLIYFSYDVKMKEKGDIPEGYSVSREKKERFSLILESASTNQTSMYLCASSPGQNNEKLFFGSGTQLSVL.

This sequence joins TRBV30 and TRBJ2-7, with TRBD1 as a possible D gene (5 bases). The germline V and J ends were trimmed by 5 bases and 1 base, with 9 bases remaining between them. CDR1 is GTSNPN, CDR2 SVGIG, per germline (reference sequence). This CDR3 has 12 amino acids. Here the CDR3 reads CAWADRSYEQYF. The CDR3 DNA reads TGTGCCTGGGCAGACAGATCCTACGAGCAGTACTTC.